One and the same sample provided the 3 T cell receptor beta chains below, sequenced in a study of T cell clonality in common variable immunodeficiency. Profiling relied on immunoSEQ multiplex PCR, and the TCRdb table lists in-frame clones only, not all of them. Reported are 35,000 to 45,000 clones, none seen only once; the ten largest carry about 3%. The sample consisted of peripheral blood mononuclear cells. These receptors were obtained from a person between 18 and 69 years old in good health.

This clone was seen many times. The read terminates 3 residues ahead of where the CDR3 ends, so the germline J gene completes it. The V and J genes are TRBV7-2 and TRBJ2-7; 11 bases are shared with TRBD1. Trimming removed 5 bases from V and 2 bases from J; junction bases left unmatched: 2. This CDR3 is 14 amino acids long. Germline assignment: CDR1 SGHTA and CDR2 FQGNSA. This CDR3 is CASSAGQGAYEQYF. The CDR3 bases that were read are TGTGCCAGCAGCGCGGGACAGGGGGCCTACGAG.

The sample holds many counts of this clone. The sequence runs out 3 residues before the end of the CDR3; the remainder is reconstructed from the germline J gene. The chain recombines TRBV7-9 with TRBJ2-1, with 11 nucleotides matching TRBD2. The CDR3 spans 15 residues. CDR1 and CDR2 (germline): SEHNR, FQNEAQ (reference sequence). V trimming: 5 bases; J trimming: 6 bases; junction bases outside the gene matches: 6. CDR3 DNA (partial): TGTGCCAGCAGCAGCCGGACTAGCGGGCCCAATGAG. This sequence encodes CASSSRTSGPNE. The full-length CDR3 reads as CASSSRTSGPNEQFF.

There are many counts of this clone. The CDR3 end is not reached by the read, which stops 3 residues before it; the germline J gene fills it in. The chain employs TRBV11-2 and TRBJ2-2; 8 nucleotides agree with TRBD2. CDR3 length equals 15 residues. The V and J ends lost 7 bases and 2 bases, in that order; junction bases with no gene match: 6. The V gene's germline CDR1 is SGHAT and CDR2 FQNNGV. CDR3 DNA (partial): TGTGCCAGCACCGGGAGGGGCCCTAACACCGGGGAG. Its protein is CASTGRGPNTGE. The entire CDR3 is CASTGRGPNTGELFF.